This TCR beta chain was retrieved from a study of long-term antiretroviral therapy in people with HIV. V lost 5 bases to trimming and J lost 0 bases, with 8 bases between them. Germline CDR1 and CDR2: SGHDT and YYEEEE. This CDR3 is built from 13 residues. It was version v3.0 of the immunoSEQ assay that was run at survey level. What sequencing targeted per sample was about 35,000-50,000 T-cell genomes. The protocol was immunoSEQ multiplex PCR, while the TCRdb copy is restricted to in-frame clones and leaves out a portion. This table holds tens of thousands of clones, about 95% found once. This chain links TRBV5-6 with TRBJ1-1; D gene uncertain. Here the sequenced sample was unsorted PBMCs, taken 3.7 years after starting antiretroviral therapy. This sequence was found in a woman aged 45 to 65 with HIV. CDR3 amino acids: CASRLGLNTEAFF. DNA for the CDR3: TGTGCCAGCAGGTTAGGTTTGAACACTGAAGCTTTCTTT.